This TCR beta chain came from a study of shared clonotypes between healthy human individuals. Findings and limits, study-wide: Generation of non-shared clonotypes was less probable than generation of clonotypes shared by all four donors. In the sorted subsets, rarefaction showed sequencing was incomplete despite large depth.

In regard to this clone: Its antigen is still unknown.

The data were produced by immunoSEQ multiplex PCR, yet TCRdb's version contains in-frame clones alone and is incomplete. The sample has roughly 1.5 million clones, 95% to 99% seen once. Looked up from germline, CDR1 is MNHEY and CDR2 is SMNVEV (reference sequence). This CDR3 comprises 14 residues. V lost 3 bases and J 1 base, leaving 7 bases between the germline ends. This sequence joins TRBV27 and TRBJ2-1, with D uncertain. The specimen was naive CD4+ T cells sorted from blood. Subset in this sample: CD45RA+ positively selected. The TCR sequence derives from a man younger than 40 in good health. The DNA for the CDR3 is TGTGCCAGCAGTTTCGGCGAGTCCTACAATGAGCAGTTCTTC. This translates into CASSFGESYNEQFF.